A selection of T cell receptor beta chains follows, all from one sample in a study of identical twins. Using its own MiXCR run on the 5' RACE reads, TCRdb lists one record per CDR3 protein. Of nearly 250,000 distinct CDR3 sequences listed, 5.5% to 8% were seen once; the top ten hold roughly 3.6%. The same data also contributed to another study, on yellow fever vaccine responses in identical twins.

Source material: memory (CD45RO+) T cells sorted from blood. The receptors derive from a woman aged 18-35 years in good health. Each CDR3 is given without its conserved first and last residue.

j_call cdr3_length v_call cdr3_aa
TRBJ1-6 13 TRBV20-1 SARDGGQAASPLH
TRBJ2-5 9 TRBV20-1 SASGIPYQY
TRBJ2-3 12 TRBV5-1 ASGNRGSTDTQY
TRBJ2-4 11 TRBV2 AIKKGQVDIQY
TRBJ2-7 12 TRBV24-1 ATSEGQKAGEQY
TRBJ2-2 12 TRBV9 ASKGSWDTGELF
TRBJ2-2 15 TRBV15 ATSRLRQGASGGELF
TRBJ1-6 13 TRBV27 ASSLAGGVGSPLH
TRBJ1-5 11 TRBV20-1 SGLGPNNQPQH
TRBJ1-2 14 TRBV5-1 ASSPFTTGGDYGYT
TRBJ2-1 13 TRBV28 ASSRPSGNDNEQF
TRBJ2-1 13 TRBV14 ASSHSLAGYNEQF
TRBJ2-5 13 TRBV14 ASSQEGLAGETQY
TRBJ2-2 15 TRBV11-3 ASSPDLGRINTGELF
TRBJ2-5 11 TRBV10-3 AIGQRNQETQY
TRBJ1-3 14 TRBV2 ASSSRPGTVGNTIY
TRBJ2-1 12 TRBV20-1 SASPGVDLNEQF
TRBJ2-3 11 TRBV25-1 ASSGDSPDTQY
TRBJ2-7 15 TRBV20-1 SARDPHRTSGIYEQY
TRBJ2-1 10 TRBV7-9 ASSFLAYEQF
TRBJ2-3 11 TRBV20-1 SAELANADTQY
TRBJ1-4 12 TRBV28 ASSPDRQNEKLF
TRBJ2-1 13 TRBV10-2 ASSSGTSGDNEQF
TRBJ1-2 10 TRBV24-1 ATSDFNGGYT
TRBJ2-1 13 TRBV29-1 SVRSGFTSYNEQF
TRBJ1-4 12 TRBV28 ASSLDRVREKLF
TRBJ2-2 15 TRBV4-1 ASSQVWLAGGAGELF
TRBJ2-2 12 TRBV28 ASKGQGIGGELF
TRBJ2-1 14 TRBV5-1 ASASPDRDLYNEQF
TRBJ2-2 13 TRBV28 ASGLGTGGAGELF
TRBJ2-3 14 TRBV28 ASSSLAGGPSDTQY
TRBJ1-2 13 TRBV7-9 ASSSTGGGLSGYT
TRBJ2-6 15 TRBV28 ASSSRGILSGANVLT
TRBJ2-3 14 TRBV25-1 ASSGPTSTSGDTQY
TRBJ2-1 11 TRBV3-1 ASSPNLVAEQF
TRBJ2-3 13 TRBV21-1 ASSKFETSADTQY
TRBJ2-3 15 TRBV5-1 ASSLGVRDTSTDTQY
TRBJ2-2 14 TRBV11-2 ASSPGLSTNTGELF
TRBJ2-2 14 TRBV12-3/TRBV12-4 ASSLASGSITGELF
TRBJ1-5 13 TRBV28 ASSLPGTANQPQH
TRBJ2-1 12 TRBV19 ASSNSGGAVEQF
TRBJ1-5 12 TRBV6-1 ASRFGTVDQPQH
TRBJ1-6 14 TRBV12-3/TRBV12-4 ASSLAKTGGNSPLH
TRBJ2-3 14 TRBV28 ASSLLGGGGTDTQY
TRBJ2-2 12 TRBV2 ASSVAGYTGELF